Sequencing of this T cell receptor beta chain was carried out in a study of graft-versus-host responses after intestinal transplantation (dated by TCRdb to the early 2020s). Background for the entire study: Recipients received multivisceral, liver-intestinal, or isolated intestinal transplants. Every recipient was given anti-thymocyte globulin induction, then maintenance tacrolimus and steroids for approximately 3 years. Bulk TCR-beta CDR3 sequencing was used to track graft-versus-host and host-versus-graft alloreactive T cell clones in the graft, circulation and bone marrow after intestinal transplantation. Alloreactive clones were identified by sequencing pre-transplant mixed lymphocyte reaction products and comparing them with unstimulated pre-transplant donor and recipient T cells. The cohort enrolled 24 intestinal transplant recipients, one of whom was a retransplant, and a few patients without pretransplant specimens were excluded. Donor T cell macrochimerism was defined as a peak of at least 4% donor T cells among recipient peripheral blood mononuclear cells. Rather than being sequenced by the commercial service, samples from a few later patients were sequenced in-house on an Illumina MiSeq and processed with MiXCR. What the work shows at the level of the full study, not this receptor alone: Conclusions were limited by the relatively low number and heterogeneity of intestinal transplant patients. Patients with donor T cell macrochimerism had high GvH to HvG T cell clonal ratios in their allografts. GvH clones turned up in recipient bone marrow, with some appearing earlier in ileal mucosa or blood, a pattern consistent with an intestinal mucosal origin. Early after transplant, peak levels of circulating GvH clones were found to be associated with declines in HvG clones.

In this sample, this clone turned up once. It lacks a known antigen. No per-base quality is available; no much larger clone lies one base away. CDR1 and CDR2, looked up from the germline V gene, are MNHNS and SASEGT. The CDR3 sequence holds 12 residues, the cysteine and phenylalanine included. The entry retains the CDR3 DNA only, 36 bases that are in frame from base 1. Trimming costs V 4 bases and J 11 bases, and their ends lie 12 bases apart. What the time point label conveys for this sample: cells obtained before transplantation from donor or recipient. CD3+CD4+ and CD3+CD8+ populations were FACS-sorted from unstimulated pre-transplant donor and recipient cells taken from spleen or lymph nodes. The library came from the immunoSEQ multiplex PCR assay. For most patients, genomic DNA was isolated with the Qiagen DNeasy Blood and Tissue Kit and sent frozen to Adaptive Biotechnologies for TCR sequencing. For most patients, genomic DNA was subjected to high-throughput TCR-beta CDR3 sequencing by Adaptive Biotechnologies. The paper's data handling went like this. TCR sequencing data were retrieved from Adaptive's ImmunoSEQ software for roughly 20 patients, whereas a few other patients were processed with MiXCR and VDJtools. CD4 versus CD8 sorting errors were corrected by removing sequences found in both subsets at a frequency ratio below 5:1. CDR3 nucleotide sequences shared between donor and recipient were removed because their origin could not be assigned. At least 2-fold expansion over unstimulated cells and a minimum CFSE-low frequency of 0.002% (template counts) or 0.001% (read counts) were required for clones to be classified as alloreactive. A clone was considered mappable if detected in the sequenced pre-transplant spleen, lymph node, or MLR CFSE-low populations of the donor or recipient. The cumulative frequency of alloreactive clones was calculated as a percentage of all sequences, weighted by copy number. Imported from immuneACCESS, the table was reduced by TCRdb to in-frame sequences with V and J called. These copies leave out some clones; in studies compared against another copy, an unresolved V gene accounts for under half, and the cause of the remainder is not known. The V and J calls and clone size come from that table; D and trimming were worked out from the DNA. In all, the sample holds under 100,000 clones, and 92% of those were seen once. The ten largest clones add up to around 0.44% of the sample.

Rearrangement joined TRBV6-1 to TRBJ2-1; TRBD2 is possibly the D segment (6 matching bases). The TCR originated in a human donor who was the organ donor for an intestinal transplant. The sequences come from unstimulated CD8+ T cells sorted from spleen or lymph node cells, collected before transplant. This receptor carries the CDR3 CASSGYGTQQFF. The nucleotides are TGTGCCAGCAGTGGGTATGGGACTCAGCAGTTCTTC.